The T cell receptor beta chain under discussion was sequenced for a study of shared clonotypes between healthy human individuals. Study-level points and caveats: As a rule, naive subsets had a larger estimated richness than memory subsets.

CD4+ cell separation produced CD45RA+ naive and CD45RA-negative memory subsets. This clone was detected only once. Antigen: not known. Sorted-subset replicate PCR reactions were performed with approximately 0.2 ug DNA, corresponding to roughly 27,000 T cell genomes. Produced via immunoSEQ multiplex PCR; TCRdb's table is partial and in-frame only. The table lists some 1.4 million clones, roughly 96% of them singletons. The sequenced material came from naive CD4+ T cells sorted from blood. Regarding subset: CD45RA+ positively selected. This receptor was taken from a man younger than 45 in good health.

The CDR3, as DNA: TGTGCCAGCAGCTTAGCAAAAGGGACATTAGGGGCCTACGAGCAGTACTTC. Amino acid sequence: CASSLAKGTLGAYEQYF. V gene TRBV7-9 combines with J gene TRBJ2-7, with D possibly TRBD1 on 6 matching bases. Trimming removed 0 bases at V and 2 bases at J, with 17 bases between. CDR3 length: 17 amino acids. CDR1 and CDR2 (germline): SEHNR, FQNEAQ (reference sequence).